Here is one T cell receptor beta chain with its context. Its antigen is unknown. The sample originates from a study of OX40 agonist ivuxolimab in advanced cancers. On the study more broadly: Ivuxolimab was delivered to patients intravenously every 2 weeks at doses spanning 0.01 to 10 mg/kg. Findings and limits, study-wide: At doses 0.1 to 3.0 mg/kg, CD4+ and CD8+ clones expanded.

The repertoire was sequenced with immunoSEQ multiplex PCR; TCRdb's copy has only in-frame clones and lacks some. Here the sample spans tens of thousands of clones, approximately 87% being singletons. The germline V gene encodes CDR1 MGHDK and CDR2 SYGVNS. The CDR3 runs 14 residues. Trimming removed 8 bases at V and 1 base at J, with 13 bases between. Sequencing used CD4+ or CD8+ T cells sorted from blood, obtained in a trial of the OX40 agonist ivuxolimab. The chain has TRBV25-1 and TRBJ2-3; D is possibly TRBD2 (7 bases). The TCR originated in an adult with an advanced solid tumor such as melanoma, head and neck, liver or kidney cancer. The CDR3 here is CASRRGQGTDTQYF. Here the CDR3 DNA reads TGTGCCAGCCGGCGGGGGCAGGGCACAGATACGCAGTATTTT.